Below are 26 T cell receptor beta chains sequenced from a single sample in a study of yellow fever vaccine responses in identical twins. One entry per CDR3 protein, called by TCRdb with MiXCR from the RT-PCR reads. The sample lists 3,500 to 5,000 distinct CDR3 sequences; 65% to 90% were seen once. The sequencing used T cells from blood (PBMCs), unsorted or a sorted subset (not recorded which), collected before or after yellow fever vaccination (not recorded which). The origin of the receptors is a woman between 18 and 30 years old who received the yellow fever vaccine.

The rearrangement links TRBV29-1 to TRBJ2-1; tentatively, D is TRBD2 (7 bases). The CDR3 spans 16 residues. Germline V lookup: CDR1 SQVTM, CDR2 ANQGSEA. The germline V and J ends were trimmed by 4 bases and 5 bases, with 21 bases remaining between them. DNA for the CDR3: TGCAGCGTTGTTCCCAGTGTGGGGGGGCAAAACAATGAGCAGTTCTTC. This codes for CSVVPSVGGQNNEQFF.

The chain is built from TRBV29-1 and TRBJ1-1; a possible D gene is TRBD1 (5 bases). CDR1 and CDR2 from the germline V gene are SQVTM and ANQGSEA. The CDR3 extends over 12 amino acids. The ends were cut back, 8 bases at V and 1 base at J, with 11 bases in the middle. The CDR3 region is CSTDSPNTEAFF. The CDR3 nucleotides read TGCAGCACCGACAGCCCGAACACTGAAGCTTTCTTT.

This chain uses TRBV2 with TRBJ2-1, with 9 bases lining up with TRBD1. Trimming removed 6 bases from V and 5 bases from J; junction bases left unmatched: 5. The CDR3 contains 14 residues. The V gene's germline CDR1 is SNHLY and CDR2 FYNNEI. CDR3 sequence (DNA): TGTGCCAGCAGCCCGGGACAGGGACACAATGAGCAGTTCTTC. Translation: CASSPGQGHNEQFF.

The chain joins TRBV2 to TRBJ2-5, with D perhaps TRBD2 (6 bases). The V and J ends lost 3 bases and 4 bases respectively, with 12 bases between them. The germline CDR1 and CDR2 sequences are SNHLY and FYNNEI. This CDR3 contains 14 residues. This chain's CDR3 is CASSDWPGGETQYF. The CDR3 region has the DNA TGTGCCAGCAGTGATTGGCCCGGGGGAGAGACCCAGTACTTC.

The V and J genes are TRBV6-2 or TRBV6-3 and TRBJ2-1; tentative D call: TRBD2 (6 bases). The CDR3 consists of 18 residues. Per the germline V gene, CDR1 is MNHEY and CDR2 is SVGEGT. Trimming cost V 0 bases and J 6 bases, with 21 bases left between them. CDR3 loop: CASSYSGADGTPINEQFF. CDR3 nucleotides: TGTGCCAGCAGTTACTCCGGAGCCGACGGGACTCCAATCAATGAGCAGTTCTTC.

The chain employs TRBV5-5 and TRBJ1-4; 9 nucleotides agree with TRBD1. Germline CDR1 and CDR2: SGHKS and YYEKEE (reference sequence). The CDR3 runs to 16 residues. J gave up 7 bases and V 3 bases, and 10 bases lay outside the gene matches. CDR3 residues: CASSSSRTGVTEKLFF. The CDR3 coding sequence is TGTGCCAGCAGCTCAAGCCGGACAGGGGTAACTGAAAAACTGTTTTTT.

The CDR3, as DNA: TGTGCCAGCAGCTTAGTCACGGGGGCGCGGAGAGAGACCCAGTACTTC. This codes for CASSLVTGARRETQYF. J is TRBJ2-5 and V is TRBV11-3, with D perhaps TRBD1 or TRBD2 (6 bases each). CDR1 and CDR2 (germline): SGHNT, YENEEA. CDR3 length: 16 amino acids. Trimming shortened V by 1 base and J by 4 bases, and 16 bases separated the two germline ends. The full variable domain, completed using reference TRBV11-3 and TRBJ2-5, is EAGVVQSPRYKIIEKKQPVAFWCNPISGHNTLYWYLQNLGQGPELLIRYENEEAVDDSQLPKDRFSAERLKGVDSTLKIQPAELGDSAVYLCASSLVTGARRETQYFGPGTRLLVL.

In this sample, this clonotype turned up a few times. The rearrangement uses TRBV4-2 and TRBJ2-7, with 9 positions matching TRBD2. J was trimmed by 1 base and V by 0 bases; bases with no gene match: 4. The germline gives CDR1 LGHNA, CDR2 YNFKEQ. This CDR3 spans 16 amino acids. CDR3 residues: CASSQDMTSGSYEQYF. CDR3 nucleotide sequence: TGTGCCAGCAGCCAAGATATGACTAGCGGATCCTACGAGCAGTACTTC.

This chain's CDR3 is CASQTSDGYEQYF. CDR3 sequence (DNA): TGCGCCAGCCAGACTAGCGACGGCTACGAGCAGTACTTC. This chain uses TRBV10-1 with TRBJ2-7; TRBD2 agrees at 8 bases. The V gene end was trimmed by 8 bases and the J gene end by 3 bases; junction bases not matched to a gene: 6. CDR3 length: 13 residues. The V gene's germline CDR1 is WNHNN and CDR2 SYGVQD (reference sequence).

This chain links TRBV9 with TRBJ2-3, with TRBD2 matching over 12 bases. The CDR3 extends over 17 amino acids. J was trimmed by 5 bases and V by 0 bases; bases with no gene match: 7. Looked up from germline, CDR1 is SGDLS and CDR2 is YYNGEE. For the CDR3, the DNA is TGTGCCAGCAGCGTAGCGACTAGCGGGGGCCGAGTAGATACGCAGTATTTT. Its protein is CASSVATSGGRVDTQYF. Full variable domain (missing parts from reference TRBV9 and TRBJ2-3): DSGVTQTPKHLITATGQRVTLRCSPRSGDLSVYWYQQSLDQGLQFLIQYYNGEERAKGNILERFSAQQFPDLHSELNLSSLELGDSALYFCASSVATSGGRVDTQYFGPGTRLTVL.

The V call is TRBV29-1, the J call TRBJ1-1; the D gene is possibly TRBD1 (5 bases). Trimming shortened V by 1 base and J by 4 bases, and 13 bases separated the two germline ends. The CDR3 has 14 amino acids. Germline values: CDR1 SQVTM, CDR2 ANQGSEA. The DNA for the CDR3 is TGCAGCGTTGAAGGGGATGAGGGGTCCACTGAAGCTTTCTTT. Translated, it gives CSVEGDEGSTEAFF.

This chain links TRBV12-2 with TRBJ2-1. TRBV12-2 is a documented pseudogene. The CDR3 is 13 amino acids. CDR3 protein: CASRWKDYNEQFF. CDR3 DNA sequence: TGTGCAAGTCGCTGGAAGGACTACAATGAGCAGTTCTTC.

The rearrangement links TRBV11-2 to TRBJ2-7, with D hard to call. With 1 base removed from V and 4 bases from J, the gap between germline ends came to 8 bases. The CDR3 contains 13 residues. Germline CDR1 and CDR2: SGHAT and FQNNGV. The CDR3 sequence: CASSLVPEYEQYF. The CDR3 DNA sequence: TGTGCCAGCAGCTTAGTTCCCGAATACGAGCAGTACTTC.

CDR3: CASSSPDRGGNTIYF. For the CDR3, the DNA is TGTGCCAGCAGCTCACCCGACAGGGGTGGAAACACCATATATTTT. The V gene is TRBV7-6, the J gene TRBJ1-3, with 8 bases lining up with TRBD1. Per germline, CDR1 SGHVS and CDR2 FNYEAQ. This CDR3 comprises 15 residues. V was clipped by 4 bases and J by 3 bases; unmatched bases: 5.

The rearrangement links TRBV27 to TRBJ2-1; D remains ambiguous. CDR1 and CDR2 (germline): MNHEY, SMNVEV (reference sequence). V shed 3 bases and J shed 0 bases, with 0 bases lying between them. The CDR3 is made up of 12 amino acids. CDR3 DNA sequence: TGTGCCAGCAGTTTCTCCTACAATGAGCAGTTCTTC. Its protein is CASSFSYNEQFF.

The chain carries TRBV11-3 and TRBJ1-5; TRBD1 agrees at 8 bases. There are 15 residues in the CDR3. Germline values: CDR1 SGHNT, CDR2 YENEEA. Trimming cost V 1 base and J 3 bases; bases outside gene matches: 2. DNA for the CDR3: TGTGCCAGCAGCTTAGGGGACAGGATCAATCAGCCCCAGCATTTT. Translated: CASSLGDRINQPQHF.

J is TRBJ2-3 and V is TRBV7-9; no reliable D call. The V and J ends lost 1 base and 0 bases respectively, with 2 bases between them. The V gene's germline CDR1 is SEHNR and CDR2 FQNEAQ (reference sequence). The CDR3 is made up of 13 amino acids. CDR3 coding DNA: TGTGCCAGCAGCTTAGGAAGCACAGATACGCAGTATTTT. Protein: CASSLGSTDTQYF.

J is TRBJ2-3 and V is TRBV29-1; the match to TRBD2 covers 7 bases. This CDR3 has 13 amino acids. V lost 3 bases, J lost 1 base, and 1 base stayed unmatched. Germline V CDR1 and CDR2: SQVTM, ANQGSEA. This CDR3 is CSVDAGGTDTQYF. The CDR3 bases are TGCAGCGTTGACGCGGGGGGCACAGATACGCAGTATTTT.

The chain has TRBV11-3 and TRBJ2-5; no definite D call. CDR3 length: 15 amino acids. V dropped 3 bases and J dropped 2 bases, with 13 bases sitting between them. CDR1 SGHNT and CDR2 YENEEA come from the germline V gene. This chain's CDR3 is CASSFGRILQETQYF. The CDR3 coding sequence is TGTGCCAGCAGCTTCGGCAGGATACTACAAGAGACCCAGTACTTC.

This chain connects TRBV4-2 to TRBJ2-5, with D tentatively TRBD1 (5 bases). Germline V gene sequence: CDR1 LGHNA, CDR2 YNFKEQ. The CDR3 runs to 14 residues. V gave up 0 bases and J gave up 3 bases, with 8 bases separating them. The CDR3 nucleotides are TGTGCCAGCAGCCAAGACAGGGATGAAGAGACCCAGTACTTC. Protein: CASSQDRDEETQYF.

This clonotype showed up just a few times. The rearrangement links TRBV11-1 to TRBJ2-7, with D perhaps TRBD2 (6 bases). This CDR3 contains 13 residues. V lost 1 base and J 5 bases, leaving 9 bases between the germline ends. Germline assignment: CDR1 SGHAT and CDR2 FQDESV (reference sequence). This CDR3 is CASSLVGGDEQYF. The CDR3 coding sequence is TGTGCCAGCAGCTTAGTGGGGGGAGACGAGCAGTACTTC.

The chain carries TRBV29-1 and TRBJ1-2, with 7 bases identical to TRBD1. Germline CDR1 SQVTM, CDR2 ANQGSEA. V lost 5 bases, J lost 0 bases, and 9 bases stayed unmatched. This CDR3 has 15 amino acids. CDR3 sequence reads: CSVLPGTATNYGYTF. Here the CDR3 DNA reads TGCAGCGTTTTGCCTGGGACAGCTACTAACTATGGCTACACCTTC.

The chain couples TRBV29-1 to TRBJ2-1; 9 bases line up with TRBD1. Germline loops: CDR1 SQVTM, CDR2 ANQGSEA. The CDR3 runs 17 residues. J lost 5 bases, V lost 7 bases, and 18 bases had no gene match. CDR3 in DNA: TGCAGCGCCTCTGCGCCCATGCCCAGGACAGGGGACAATGAGCAGTTCTTC. This encodes CSASAPMPRTGDNEQFF.

This clonotype came up a few times. The chain links TRBV2 to TRBJ1-5; D gene uncertain. The CDR3 extends over 14 amino acids. The V end lost 1 base, the J end lost 2 bases, and 6 bases lay between the germline ends. Germline loops: CDR1 SNHLY, CDR2 FYNNEI. CDR3 sequence: CASSEGAGNQPQHF. The CDR3, as DNA: TGTGCCAGCAGTGAAGGGGCTGGCAATCAGCCCCAGCATTTT.

The rearrangement joins TRBV7-9 to TRBJ1-1; tentatively, D is TRBD1 (5 bases). The V gene lost 5 bases and the J gene lost 7 bases, with 11 bases spanning the gap. The CDR3 totals 12 residues. CDR1 is SEHNR, CDR2 FQNEAQ, per germline (reference sequence). The DNA for the CDR3 is TGTGCCAGCAGCGCCGCCGACAGTGAAGCTTTCTTT. Its translation: CASSAADSEAFF.

The rearrangement joins TRBV5-1 to TRBJ2-7, with a weak D call TRBD2 (5 bases). This CDR3 is 13 amino acids long. The germline V and J ends were trimmed by 6 bases and 5 bases, with 15 bases remaining between them. Germline CDR1 reads SGHRS; CDR2 reads YFSETQ. The CDR3 DNA reads TGCGCCAGCACGAACCCTGGAGCGGACGAGCAGTACTTC. Translating gives CASTNPGADEQYF.